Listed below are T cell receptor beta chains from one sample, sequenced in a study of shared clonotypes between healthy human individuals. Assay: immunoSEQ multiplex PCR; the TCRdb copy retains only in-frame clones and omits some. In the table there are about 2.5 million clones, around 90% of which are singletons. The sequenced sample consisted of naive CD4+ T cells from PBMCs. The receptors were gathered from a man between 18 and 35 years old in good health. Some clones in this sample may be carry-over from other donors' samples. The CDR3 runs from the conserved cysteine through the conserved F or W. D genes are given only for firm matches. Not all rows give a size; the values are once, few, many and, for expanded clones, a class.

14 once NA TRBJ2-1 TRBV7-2 TGTGCCAGCAGCTTAGCCCCCTCTTACAATGAGCAGTTCTTC CASSLAPSYNEQFF
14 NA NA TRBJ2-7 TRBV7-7 TGTGCCAGCAGCCGCGGGGACGGAACCTACGAGCAGTACTTC CASSRGDGTYEQYF
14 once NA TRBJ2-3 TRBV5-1 TGCGCCAGCAGCTTGGCAGGGGCCACAGATACGCAGTATTTT CASSLAGATDTQYF
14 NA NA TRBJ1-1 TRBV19 TGTGCCAGTAGTATAACTAACAGTAACACTGAAGCTTTCTTT CASSITNSNTEAFF
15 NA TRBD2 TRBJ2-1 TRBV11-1 TGTGCCAGCAGCTTAGAGACTAGCGGGAGACATGAGCAGTTCTTC CASSLETSGRHEQFF
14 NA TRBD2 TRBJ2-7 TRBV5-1 TGCGCCAGCAGCTTGACTAGCGGGTCCTACGAGCAGTACTTC CASSLTSGSYEQYF
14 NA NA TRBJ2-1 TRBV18 TGTGCCAGCTCACCATCGGACACGGGCAATGAGCAGTTCTTC CASSPSDTGNEQFF
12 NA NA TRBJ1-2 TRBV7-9 TGTGCCAGCAGCCCTCAGAACTATGGCTACACCTTC CASSPQNYGYTF
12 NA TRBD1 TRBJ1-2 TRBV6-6 TGTGCCAGCAGCGGGACAGATTATGGCTACACCTTC CASSGTDYGYTF
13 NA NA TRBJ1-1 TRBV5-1 TGCGCCAGCAGCAGTTTGGGGGACACTGAAGCTTTCTTT CASSSLGDTEAFF
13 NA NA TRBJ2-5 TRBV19 TGTGCCAGTAGTGAGGGCAGTAAAGAGACCCAGTACTTC CASSEGSKETQYF
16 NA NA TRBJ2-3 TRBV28 TGTGCCAGCAGTCTCGGACCCGGTGCTAGCACAGATACGCAGTATTTT CASSLGPGASTDTQYF
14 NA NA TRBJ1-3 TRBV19 TGTGCCAGTATGGGGGGTTCCTCTGGAAACACCATATATTTT CASMGGSSGNTIYF
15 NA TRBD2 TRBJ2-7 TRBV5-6 TGTGCCAGCAGCTTCCGGGACTATTTCTCCTACGAGCAGTACTTC CASSFRDYFSYEQYF
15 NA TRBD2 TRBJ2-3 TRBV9 TGTGCCAGCAGCGTCTCTAGCGGCCACACAGATACGCAGTATTTT CASSVSSGHTDTQYF
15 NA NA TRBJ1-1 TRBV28 TGTGCCAGCCAAGGGCCCGAAGCGGGGGCGCGGGAAGCTTTCTTT CASQGPEAGAREAFF
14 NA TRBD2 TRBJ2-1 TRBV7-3 TGTGCCAGCAGCCCCCCGACTAGCCCTAATGAGCAGTTCTTC CASSPPTSPNEQFF
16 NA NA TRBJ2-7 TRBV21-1 TGTGCCAGCAGCAAACGGGGCGGGAGGCCTCCCTACGAGCAGTACTTC CASSKRGGRPPYEQYF
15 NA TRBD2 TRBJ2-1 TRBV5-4 TGTGCCAGCAGCTCCGGAGGGACTAGCTCCAATGAGCAGTTCTTC CASSSGGTSSNEQFF
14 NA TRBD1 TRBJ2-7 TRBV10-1 TGCGCCAGCAGTGACGGACAGGGGGTAGGAAAGCAGTACTTC CASSDGQGVGKQYF
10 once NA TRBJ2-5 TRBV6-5 TGTGCCAGCAGTTACCTACGGCGGGACTTC CASSYLRRDF
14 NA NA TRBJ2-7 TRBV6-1 TGTGCCAGCAGAGTAGATGCGGCCACCTACGAGCAGTACTTC CASRVDAATYEQYF
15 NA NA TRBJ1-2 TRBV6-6 TGTGCCAGCAGTTACTCGAAAGAGGGAAACTATGGCTACACCTTC CASSYSKEGNYGYTF
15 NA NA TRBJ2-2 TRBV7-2 TGTGCCAGCAGCTTAGTGTCAGCGAACACCGGGGAGCTGTTTTTT CASSLVSANTGELFF
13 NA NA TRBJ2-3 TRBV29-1 TGCAGCGTTGTAGGACTTCACACAGATACGCAGTATTTT CSVVGLHTDTQYF
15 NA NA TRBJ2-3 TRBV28 TGTGCCAGCAGTCCAGGCGGGTTCTTCACAGATACGCAGTATTTT CASSPGGFFTDTQYF
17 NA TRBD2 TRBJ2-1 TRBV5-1 TGCGCCAGCAGCCGGACGACTAGCGGGAGGGCCTACAATGAGCAGTTCTTC CASSRTTSGRAYNEQFF
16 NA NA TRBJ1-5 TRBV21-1 TGTGCCAGCAGCAAATTTCCGTTCAGGGACAATCAGCCCCAGCATTTT CASSKFPFRDNQPQHF
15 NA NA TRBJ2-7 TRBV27 TGTGCCAGCAGTTTATCGAAAGTACGCCACTACGAGCAGTACTTC CASSLSKVRHYEQYF
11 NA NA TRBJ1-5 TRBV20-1 TGCAGTGCTCGCGGACTGAAGGGCGCGCATTTT CSARGLKGAHF
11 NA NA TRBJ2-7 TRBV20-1 TGCAGTGCTTCAGGGTCCTACGAGCAGTACTTC CSASGSYEQYF
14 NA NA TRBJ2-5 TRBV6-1 TGTGCCAGCAGACGGGCTGTGGGCCAAGAGACCCAGTACTTC CASRRAVGQETQYF
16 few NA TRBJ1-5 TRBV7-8 TGTGCCAGCAGCTTATTCTGGCAGGATAGCAATCAGCCCCAGCATTTT CASSLFWQDSNQPQHF
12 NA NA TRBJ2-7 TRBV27 TGTGCCAGCAGTTTATGGAGTGGTGAGCAGTACTTC CASSLWSGEQYF
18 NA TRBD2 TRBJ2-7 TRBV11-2 TGTGCCAGCAGCTTAGAAGAACTAGCGGGAGGGGGTCGGAACGAGCAGTACTTC CASSLEELAGGGRNEQYF
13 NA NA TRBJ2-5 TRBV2 TGTGCCAGCTGCGCAGCCTCTCAAGAGACCCAGTACTTC CASCAASQETQYF
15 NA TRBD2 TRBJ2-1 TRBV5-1 TGCGCCAGCACCCGGACTAGCGGGAGCTACAATGAGCAGTTCTTC CASTRTSGSYNEQFF
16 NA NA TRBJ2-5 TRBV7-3 TGTGCCAGCAGCTTAGTCGGGACAACCAACCAAGAGACCCAGTACTTC CASSLVGTTNQETQYF
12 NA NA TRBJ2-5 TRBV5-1 TGCGCCAGCAGCCCGACCTCCGGGGCTAGGGACTTC CASSPTSGARDF
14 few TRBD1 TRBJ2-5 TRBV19 TGTGCCAGTAGGACCAGGACAGGGAATGAGACCCAGTACTTC CASRTRTGNETQYF
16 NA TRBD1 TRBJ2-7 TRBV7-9 TGTGCCAGCAGCTCACCCGGGACAGGGAGCTCCTACGAGCAGTACTTC CASSSPGTGSSYEQYF
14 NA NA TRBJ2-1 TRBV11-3 TGTGCCAGCAGCTTAGGACAGAAATCCAATGAGCAGTTCTTC CASSLGQKSNEQFF
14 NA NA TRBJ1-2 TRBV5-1 TGCGCCAGCAGCTCACCGGGATCACTCTATGGCTACACCTTC CASSSPGSLYGYTF
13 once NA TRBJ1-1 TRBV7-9 TGTGCCAGCAGCTGGGGGGGCGACACTGAAGCTTTCTTT CASSWGGDTEAFF
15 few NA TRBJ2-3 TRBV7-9 TGTGCCAGCAGCTTAGGGGTGGGCAGCACAGATACGCAGTATTTT CASSLGVGSTDTQYF
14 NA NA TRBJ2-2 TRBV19 TGTGCCAGTAGTATAGGACAGGCGACCGGGGAGCTGTTTTTT CASSIGQATGELFF
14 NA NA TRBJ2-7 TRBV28 TGTGCCAGCAGTACCCCAGGAGGGACCTACGAGCAGTACTTC CASSTPGGTYEQYF
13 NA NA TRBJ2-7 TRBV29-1 TGCAGCGTTGGGTGGAGGTCTGACTACGAGCAGTACTTC CSVGWRSDYEQYF
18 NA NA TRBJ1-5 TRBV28 TGTGCCAGCAGTTTATCAGGCCCGGGATCCTATAGCAATCAGCCCCAGCATTTT CASSLSGPGSYSNQPQHF
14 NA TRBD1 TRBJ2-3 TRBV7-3 TGTGCCAGCAGCCAAGACAGGGTCCCAGATACGCAGTATTTT CASSQDRVPDTQYF
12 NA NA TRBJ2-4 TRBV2 TGTGCCAGCCGGGACACCAAAAACATTCAGTACTTC CASRDTKNIQYF